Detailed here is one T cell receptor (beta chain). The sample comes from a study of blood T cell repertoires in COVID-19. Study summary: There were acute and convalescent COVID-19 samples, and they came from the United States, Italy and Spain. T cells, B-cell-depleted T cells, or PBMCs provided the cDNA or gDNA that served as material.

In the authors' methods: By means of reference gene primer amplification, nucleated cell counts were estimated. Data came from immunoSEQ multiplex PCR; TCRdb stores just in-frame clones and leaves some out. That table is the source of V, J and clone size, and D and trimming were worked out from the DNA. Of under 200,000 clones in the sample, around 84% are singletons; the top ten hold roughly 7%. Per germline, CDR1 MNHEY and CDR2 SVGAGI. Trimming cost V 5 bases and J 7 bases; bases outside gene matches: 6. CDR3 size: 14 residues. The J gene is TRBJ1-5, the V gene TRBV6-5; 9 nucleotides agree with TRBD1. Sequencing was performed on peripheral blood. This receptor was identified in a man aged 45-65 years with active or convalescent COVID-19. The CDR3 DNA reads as TGTGCCAGCAGTACCGGGACAGGGTACCAGCCCCAGCATTTT. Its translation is CASSTGTGYQPQHF.